What follows are 20 T cell receptor beta chains derived from one specimen sequenced in a study of T-cell reconstitution after alpha-beta-depleted transplantation in children. Molecular barcoding with unique molecular identifiers was used for the TCRbeta library. TCRdb called the PCR reads again in MiXCR, with one record for every CDR3 protein. The sample lists about 350,000 distinct CDR3 sequences, 15% to 20% seen once, with about 41% in the top ten. The source was PBMCs, mostly from graft donor cells, collected 360 days after TCRalphabeta/CD19-depleted stem cell transplant. These TCRs come from a male patient between 2 and 10 years old who had a stem cell transplant for acute lymphoblastic leukemia, so the T cells may come from the graft donor.

The rearrangement links TRBV5-1 to TRBJ2-4; 9 bases agree with TRBD1. Germline V CDR1 and CDR2: SGHRS, YFSETQ. The CDR3 loop spans 14 amino acids. V lost 4 bases, J lost 8 bases, and 7 bases stayed unmatched. The CDR3 region has the DNA TGCGCCAGCAGCCCGGGACAGGGTTCGCACATTCAGTACTTC. This translates into CASSPGQGSHIQYF.

The CDR3 is CASSEFSGANVLTF. DNA for the CDR3: TGTGCCAGCAGTGAGTTCTCTGGGGCCAACGTCCTGACTTTC. The chain couples TRBV28 to TRBJ2-6; unclear D gene. The CDR3 sequence is 14 residues long. Germline V lookup: CDR1 MDHEN, CDR2 SYDVKM. Trimming cost V 5 bases and J 0 bases, with 5 bases left between them.

The table lists this clonotype with many counts. The rearrangement uses TRBV5-1 and TRBJ2-1; D is uncertain. CDR3 size: 15 residues. The germline V gene encodes CDR1 SGHRS and CDR2 YFSETQ. V lost 0 bases, J lost 3 bases, and 10 bases lay in between. DNA of the CDR3: TGCGCCAGCAGCTTGGCCCCGGGTCGCTACAATGAGCAGTTCTTC. Translating gives CASSLAPGRYNEQFF.

This clonotype has a handful of counts. V usage is TRBV6-2 or TRBV6-3 and J usage is TRBJ2-1; TRBD1 or TRBD2 may be the D gene (5 bases each). This CDR3 is built from 13 residues. Germline CDR1 and CDR2: MNHEY and SVGEGT. Trimming shortened V by 8 bases and J by 12 bases, and 20 bases separated the two germline ends. CDR3 nucleotides: TGTGCCAGCGCCGGGACGGTCAAATTTTGGCAGTTCTTC. Translation gives CASAGTVKFWQFF.

This chain connects TRBV3-1 to TRBJ1-1; D gene uncertain. The CDR3 spans 14 residues. Looked up from germline, CDR1 is LGHDT and CDR2 is YNNKEL (reference sequence). Trimming left V 1 base short and J 3 bases short, with 9 bases between. In nucleotides, the CDR3 is TGTGCCAGCAGCCAAGTATCCGGGGACACTGAAGCTTTCTTT. It is translated as CASSQVSGDTEAFF.

V and J are TRBV19 and TRBJ1-1; D is unresolved. The V end was cut by 8 bases, the J end by 5 bases, with 12 bases between. This CDR3 comprises 12 residues. The germline V gene has CDR1 LNHDA and CDR2 SQIVND (reference sequence). CDR3 DNA: TGTGCCAGTGGCGGCCTTGGGACTGAAGCTTTCTTT. This codes for CASGGLGTEAFF.

The sample holds a few counts of this clonotype. One junction end disagrees with the germline gene, perhaps due to a read error. The chain employs TRBV6-2 or TRBV6-3 and TRBJ2-1; possibly TRBD1 or TRBD2 for D (5 bases each). The CDR3 contains 12 residues. Per the germline V gene, CDR1 is MNHEY and CDR2 is SVGEGT. As DNA, the CDR3 is TGTGCCAGCAGTTACGAGGGACCCGGGACCATCTTC. It is translated as CASSYEGPGTIF.

This chain connects TRBV7-8 to TRBJ1-3, with TRBD1 as a possible D gene (6 bases). V lost 9 bases and J lost 4, with 10 bases in between. The CDR3 length is 12 residues. The germline CDR1 and CDR2 sequences are SGHVS and FQNEAQ. CDR3 protein: CASTGTGNTIYF. In nucleotides, the CDR3 is TGTGCCAGTACAGGGACGGGAAACACCATATATTTT.

This clonotype showed up just a few times. This chain links TRBV7-9 with TRBJ2-5, with TRBD1 matching over 7 bases. Germline V lookup: CDR1 SEHNR, CDR2 FQNEAQ (reference sequence). V lost 6 bases to trimming and J lost 4 bases; unmatched junction nucleotides: 8. CDR3 size: 14 residues. The CDR3 here is CASSRDRALETQYF. CDR3 nucleotides: TGTGCCAGCAGTAGAGACAGGGCCTTAGAGACCCAGTACTTC.

This clonotype was observed at least ten times. The chain links TRBV12-3 or TRBV12-4 to TRBJ2-3; tentatively, D is TRBD1 (6 bases). CDR3 length equals 15 residues. V was cut by 6 bases and J by 1 base, with 14 bases left in between. In DNA, the CDR3 is TGTGCCAGCAGCAGTGGGACAACCCGCACAGATACGCAGTATTTT. This encodes CASSSGTTRTDTQYF.

Ten or more counts support this clonotype. J is TRBJ2-1 and V is TRBV20-1; 8 nucleotides line up with TRBD1. The CDR3 has 13 amino acids. The J segment lost 11 bases and the V segment lost 3 bases, leaving 9 bases of the junction unmatched. CDR1 is DFQATT and CDR2 is SNEGSKA in the germline V gene (reference sequence). The CDR3, as DNA: TGCAGTGCTAGCCGTAGGGGGACAGGACAGCAGTTCTTC. Its translation is CSASRRGTGQQFF.

The rearrangement uses TRBV7-9 and TRBJ2-1; 12 bases line up with TRBD2. From germline, CDR1 is SEHNR and CDR2 FQNEAQ (reference sequence). The CDR3 covers 16 residues. V dropped 2 bases and J dropped 8; count of bases not matched to a gene: 7. CDR3 protein: CASSLIGLAGNYEQFF. CDR3 nucleotide sequence: TGTGCCAGCAGCTTAATTGGACTAGCGGGAAACTATGAGCAGTTCTTC. Combining the CDR3 with reference TRBV7-9 and TRBJ2-1 gives the whole variable domain DTGVSQNPRHKITKRGQNVTFRCDPISEHNRLYWYRQTLGQGPEFLTYFQNEAQLEKSRLLSDRFSAERPKGSFSTLEIQRTEQGDSAMYLCASSLIGLAGNYEQFFGPGTRLTVL.

The sample holds many counts of this clonotype. In DNA form, the CDR3 reads TGCGCCAGCAGCCAAGGGCGGGGCCTCACAGATACGCAGTATTTT. Its protein product is CASSQGRGLTDTQYF. The chain is built from TRBV4-3 and TRBJ2-3, with D possibly being TRBD2 (6 bases). From germline, CDR1 is LGHNA and CDR2 YSLEER. The CDR3 is made up of 15 amino acids. Trimming stripped 1 base from V and 2 bases from J, with 10 bases between.

This clonotype was counted a few times. The J gene is TRBJ1-2, the V gene TRBV5-6; TRBD1 aligns across 7 bases. V gave up 4 bases and J gave up 6 bases; unmatched junction bases: 6. The CDR3 sequence is 13 residues long. Germline V gives CDR1 SGHDT, CDR2 YYEEEE. The CDR3 bases are TGTGCCAGCAGCCTCGCAGGGGGTCATGGCTACACCTTC. Its protein product is CASSLAGGHGYTF.

This clonotype was recorded at least ten times. This rearrangement joins TRBV20-1 to TRBJ2-3; D ambiguous. In germline, CDR1 is DFQATT, CDR2 SNEGSKA (reference sequence). Between the trimmed V and J ends, which lost 5 bases and 3 bases, there was a span of 3 bases. This CDR3 spans 10 amino acids. CDR3 sequence reads: CSAATDTQYF. Written as DNA, the CDR3 is TGCAGTGCTGCGACAGATACGCAGTATTTT.

This chain joins TRBV4-3 and TRBJ2-1; TRBD1 matches 7 bases. The CDR3 totals 15 residues. The germline V gene encodes CDR1 LGHNA and CDR2 YSLEER. The V gene end was trimmed by 0 bases and the J gene end by 9 bases; junction bases not matched to a gene: 8. Written as DNA, the CDR3 is TGCGCCAGCAGCCAAGACCACGCATCAGGGGGTGAGCAGTTCTTC. It is translated as CASSQDHASGGEQFF.

This clonotype was picked up a small number of times. The V gene is TRBV10-3, the J gene TRBJ2-2, with D uncertain. The CDR3 extends over 13 amino acids. V was trimmed by 6 bases and J by 7 bases, leaving 12 bases between them. Germline values: CDR1 ENHRY, CDR2 SYGVKD. The CDR3 sequence is CAIRTRMSGELFF. CDR3 coding DNA: TGTGCCATCAGGACGCGGATGAGCGGGGAGCTGTTTTTT.

This clonotype has a handful of counts. The chain uses TRBV5-6 and TRBJ1-2; TRBD1 agrees at 9 bases. CDR1 is SGHDT, CDR2 YYEEEE, per germline. Unmatched junction bases numbered 3, after V lost 3 bases and J lost 3 bases. This CDR3 is built from 14 residues. CDR3 in amino acids: CASSWTGEDYGYTF. CDR3 nucleotides: TGTGCCAGCAGCTGGACAGGGGAGGACTATGGCTACACCTTC.

This clonotype was seen many times. The chain couples TRBV30 to TRBJ2-3; unclear D gene. Germline values: CDR1 GTSNPN, CDR2 SVGIG (reference sequence). V was clipped by 5 bases and J by 5 bases, with 14 bases between them. This CDR3 comprises 13 residues. Written as DNA, the CDR3 is TGTGCCTGGGGCCGGACGGACCGAGATACGCAGTATTTT. This gives the protein CAWGRTDRDTQYF. Looking up the rest from reference TRBV30 and TRBJ2-3 gives the full variable domain: SQTIHQWPATLVQPVGSPLSLECTVEGTSNPNLYWYRQAAGRGLQLLFYSVGIGQISSEVPQNLSASRPQDRQFILSSKKLLLSDSGFYLCAWGRTDRDTQYFGPGTRLTVL.

This clonotype has ten or more counts. This chain uses TRBV24-1 with TRBJ2-2; D is unresolved. This CDR3 spans 12 amino acids. CDR1 is KGHDR, CDR2 SFDVKD, per germline. Deletions cut 3 bases from V and 4 bases from J, with 2 bases between. CDR3 DNA: TGTGCCACCAGTGATAGCACCGGGGAGCTGTTTTTT. Protein sequence: CATSDSTGELFF.